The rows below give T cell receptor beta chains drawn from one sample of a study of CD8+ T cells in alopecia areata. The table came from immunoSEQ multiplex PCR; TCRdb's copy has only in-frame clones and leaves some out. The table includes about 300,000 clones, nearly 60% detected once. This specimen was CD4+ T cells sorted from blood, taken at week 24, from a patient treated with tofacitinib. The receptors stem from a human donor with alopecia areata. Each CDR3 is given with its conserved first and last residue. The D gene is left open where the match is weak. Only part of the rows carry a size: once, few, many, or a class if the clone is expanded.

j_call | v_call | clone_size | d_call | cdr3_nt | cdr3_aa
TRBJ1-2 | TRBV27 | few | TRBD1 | TGTGCCAGCAGTTGGGGACAGAACTATGGCTACACCTTC | CASSWGQNYGYTF
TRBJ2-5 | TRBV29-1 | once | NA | TGCAGCGTTGCGATAAATCAAGAGACCCAGTACTTC | CSVAINQETQYF
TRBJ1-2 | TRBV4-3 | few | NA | TGCGCCAGCAGTTTCGAATTGGACAGATCCTATGGCTACACCTTC | CASSFELDRSYGYTF
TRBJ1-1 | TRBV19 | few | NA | TGTGCCAGTAAAAACATGAACACTGAAGCTTTCTTT | CASKNMNTEAFF
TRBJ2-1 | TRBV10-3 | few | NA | TGTGCCACCAGTGGGGTGGGGTACTCCTACAATGAGCAGTTCTTC | CATSGVGYSYNEQFF
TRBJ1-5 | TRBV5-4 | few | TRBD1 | TGTGCCAGCAGCTTGGACAGGGGATTTCATCAGCCCCAGCATTTT | CASSLDRGFHQPQHF
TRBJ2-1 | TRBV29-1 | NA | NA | TGCAGCGTTATTCGGGGGGCTGATGAGCAGTTCTTC | CSVIRGADEQFF
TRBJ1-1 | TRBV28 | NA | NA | TGTGCCAGCAGTTTAAGGCTGGTGAACACTGAAGCTTTCTTT | CASSLRLVNTEAFF
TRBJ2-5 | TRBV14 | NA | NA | TGTGCCAGCAGCCAACCCCGGGGCTTGGTGGAGACCCAGTACTTC | CASSQPRGLVETQYF
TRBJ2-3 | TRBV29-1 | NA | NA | TGCAGCGTTGAAGATATTAAGCCTCTTACGCAGTATTTT | CSVEDIKPLTQYF
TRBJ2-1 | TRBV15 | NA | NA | TGTGCCACCAGCAGAGATTCGCTAAGTGGTAGGTCGGCGCAGTTCTTC | CATSRDSLSGRSAQFF
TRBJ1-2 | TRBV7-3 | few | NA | TGTGCCAGCAGCTTAACCGTAGATCAGGGTTACTATGGCTACACCTTC | CASSLTVDQGYYGYTF
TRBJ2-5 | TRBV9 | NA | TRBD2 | TGTGCCAGCAGCCCTCTTAGTACGGGACTAGGGGAGACCCAGTACTTC | CASSPLSTGLGETQYF
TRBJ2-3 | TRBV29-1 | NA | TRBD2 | TGCAGCGTTGAGGAGGCTAGCGGGGCTCCCACAGATACGCAGTATTTT | CSVEEASGAPTDTQYF
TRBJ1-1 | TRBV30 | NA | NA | TGTGCCTGGAGTGTAGGGACCGGGACAGAAGCTTTCTTT | CAWSVGTGTEAFF
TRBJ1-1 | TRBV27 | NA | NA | TGTGCCAGTCGCCCGCTGGGGGACACTGAAGCTTTCTTT | CASRPLGDTEAFF
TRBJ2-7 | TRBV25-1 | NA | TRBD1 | TGTGCCAGCGCCAGACAGGGGTCCTACGAGCAGTACTTC | CASARQGSYEQYF
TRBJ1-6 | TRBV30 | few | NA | TGTGCCTGGAGGGGGACGGTAGATTCACCCCTCCACTTT | CAWRGTVDSPLHF
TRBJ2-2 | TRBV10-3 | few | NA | TGTGCCATCAGTGGCTCCCTTAGCCGGGACAAAAAGTGGGGCACCGGGGAGCTGTTTTTT | CAISGSLSRDKKWGTGELFF
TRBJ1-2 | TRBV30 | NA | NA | TGTGCCTGGAGTCGGGCCATCGGCCCAGCTAACTATGGCTACACCTTC | CAWSRAIGPANYGYTF
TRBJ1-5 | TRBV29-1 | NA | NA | TGCAGCGTTGAGTACAGCCCAGGTCAGCCCCAGCATTTT | CSVEYSPGQPQHF
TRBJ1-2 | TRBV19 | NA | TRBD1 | TGTGCCAGTAGTCTACAGGGGTATGGCTACACCTTC | CASSLQGYGYTF
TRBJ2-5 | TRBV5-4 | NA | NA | TGTGCCAGCAGCTCCGAGGTGGTGACTAGTTCTAGAGAGACCCAGTACTTC | CASSSEVVTSSRETQYF
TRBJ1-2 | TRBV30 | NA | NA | TGTGCCTGGGCAGGCCCAGGGACACCTTGGGACTATGGCTACACCTTC | CAWAGPGTPWDYGYTF
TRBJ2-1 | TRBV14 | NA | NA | TGTGCCAGCAGCCAAGAGGGACTGTGGCAGTTCTTC | CASSQEGLWQFF
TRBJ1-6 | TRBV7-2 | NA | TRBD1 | TGTGCCAGCAGCCCTGGAGGGGGCGGATCACCCCTCCACTTT | CASSPGGGGSPLHF
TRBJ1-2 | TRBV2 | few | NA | TGTGCCAGCAGGCGTCAGGGCGTGGATGGCTACACCTTC | CASRRQGVDGYTF
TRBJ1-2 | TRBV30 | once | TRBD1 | TGTGCCTGGAGTTTGCCAGGGGGCATCGGCTATGGCTACACCTTC | CAWSLPGGIGYGYTF
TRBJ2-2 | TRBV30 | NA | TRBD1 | TGTGCCTGGAGTAGGACAGGGGCAACCGGGGAGCTGTTTTTT | CAWSRTGATGELFF
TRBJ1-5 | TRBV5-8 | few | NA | TGTGCCAGCAGCTTGTGGTCAGAATATAGCAATCAGCCCCAGCATTTT | CASSLWSEYSNQPQHF
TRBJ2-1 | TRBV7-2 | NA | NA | TGTGCCAGCAGCTTAACAGGACAGAGAACCGAGCAGTTCTTC | CASSLTGQRTEQFF
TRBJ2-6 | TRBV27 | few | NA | TGTGCCAGCAGTCCCCTCGGCGTCCTGACTTTC | CASSPLGVLTF
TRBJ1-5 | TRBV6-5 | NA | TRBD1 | TGTGCCACCGGGGACAGGGGGCTTGGGAATCAGCCCCAGCATTTT | CATGDRGLGNQPQHF
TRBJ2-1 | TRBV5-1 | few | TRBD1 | TGCGCCAGCAGCCAAGGGGGGACAGGGACCCCCGAGCAGTTCTTC | CASSQGGTGTPEQFF
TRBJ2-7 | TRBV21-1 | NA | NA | TGTGCCAGCAGCAAAGTCGGTTGGATACTGATCTACGAGCAGTACTTC | CASSKVGWILIYEQYF
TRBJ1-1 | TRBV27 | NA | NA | TGTGCCAGCAGTGCCCTTGGTGTGAGGAACACTGAAGCTTTCTTT | CASSALGVRNTEAFF
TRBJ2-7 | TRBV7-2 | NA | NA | TGTGCCAGCAGTTTTACCGGGAGTCCCTACGAGCAGTACTTC | CASSFTGSPYEQYF
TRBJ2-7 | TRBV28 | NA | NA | TGTGCCAGCAGTTTATCCCCAAGACCCTACGAGCAGTACTTC | CASSLSPRPYEQYF
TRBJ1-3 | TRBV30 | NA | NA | TGTGCCTGGACTCCGGGGGCTGGAAACACCATATATTTT | CAWTPGAGNTIYF
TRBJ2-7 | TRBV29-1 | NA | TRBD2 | TGCAGCGTATGGACTAGCGGGGGGGTTGGGTCCTACGAGCAGTACTTC | CSVWTSGGVGSYEQYF
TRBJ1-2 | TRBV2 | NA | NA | TGTGCCAGCAGTGAACAATGGGGCCGGGGCTACACCTTC | CASSEQWGRGYTF
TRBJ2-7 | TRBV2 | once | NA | TGTGCCAGCAATATCGGACAGAACCTCTACGAGCAGTACTTC | CASNIGQNLYEQYF
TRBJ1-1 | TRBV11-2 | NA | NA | TGTGCCAGCAGCTTAGAGGCTGGCGCAGGGACTGAAGCTTTCTTT | CASSLEAGAGTEAFF
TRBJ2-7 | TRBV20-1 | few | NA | TGCAGTGCTAGTTGGGGGTACGAGCAGTACTTC | CSASWGYEQYF
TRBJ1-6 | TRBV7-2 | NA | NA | TGTGCCAGCAGCTTACGGCCGGACAGCGGTAATTCACCCCTCCACTTT | CASSLRPDSGNSPLHF
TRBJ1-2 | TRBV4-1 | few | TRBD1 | TGCGCCAGCAGCCCCGTTGGGACAGCCCCCCTCGAACGGGACGGCTACACCTTC | CASSPVGTAPLERDGYTF
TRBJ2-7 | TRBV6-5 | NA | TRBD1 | TGTGCCAGCAGTTATTACGGGACAGGGGAAGAGCAGTACTTC | CASSYYGTGEEQYF
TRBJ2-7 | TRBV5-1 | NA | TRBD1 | TGCGCCAGCTGGTCCCAACGGGACAGGGGAGAACAGTACTTC | CASWSQRDRGEQYF
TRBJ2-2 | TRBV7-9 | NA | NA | TGTGCCAGCAGCTTACAGGGTCGGAACACCGGGGAGCTGTTTTTT | CASSLQGRNTGELFF
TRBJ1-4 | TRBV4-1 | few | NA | TGCGCCAGCAGCCAAGCCCTGTTGGGGTCCAGAGAAAAACTGTTTTTT | CASSQALLGSREKLFF
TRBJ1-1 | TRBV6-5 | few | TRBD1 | TGTGCCAGCACCAGGGGACAGGGAGAGTATACTGAAGCTTTCTTT | CASTRGQGEYTEAFF
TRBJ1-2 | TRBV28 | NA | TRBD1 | TGTGCCAGCAGTGCCCTCACAGGGGGCGAGGTTTATGGCTACACCTTC | CASSALTGGEVYGYTF
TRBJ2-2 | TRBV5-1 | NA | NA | TGCGCCAGCAGCCTTCGGACAGACACCGGGGAGCTGTTTTTT | CASSLRTDTGELFF
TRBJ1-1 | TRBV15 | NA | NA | TGTGCCACCAGCAGATGGACGGCTATGAACACTGAAGCTTTCTTT | CATSRWTAMNTEAFF
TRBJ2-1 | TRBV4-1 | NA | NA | TGCGCCAGCAGCCAAGAGTACCGGGACTTTTCGTTCTTC | CASSQEYRDFSFF
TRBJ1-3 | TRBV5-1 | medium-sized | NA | TGCGCCAGCAGCCTGACCAATACTGGAAACACCATATATTTT | CASSLTNTGNTIYF
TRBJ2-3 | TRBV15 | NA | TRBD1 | TGTGCCACCAGCAGACCGGGACAGGGAGGACCAGATACGCAGTATTTT | CATSRPGQGGPDTQYF
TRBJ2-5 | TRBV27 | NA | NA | TGTGCCAGCAGTTCCCTGCTTGGCGAGACCCAGTACTTC | CASSSLLGETQYF
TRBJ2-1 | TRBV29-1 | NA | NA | TGCAGCGTTTCCGGGGGGCTGAATGAGCAGTTCTTC | CSVSGGLNEQFF
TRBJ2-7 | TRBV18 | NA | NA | TGTGCCAGCTCACCATTGGGGGACATTTACGAGCAGTACTTC | CASSPLGDIYEQYF